The 8 T cell receptor beta chains below come from one sample, sequenced in a study of blood T cell repertoires in COVID-19. TCRdb keeps only in-frame clones here, not all; method: immunoSEQ multiplex PCR. The sample records roughly 250,000 clones, approximately 90% being singletons. Input material: PBMCs or T cells enriched from blood (not recorded which). The receptors originated from a woman aged 25 to 39 with acute COVID-19.

The genes are TRBV3-1 (or the pseudogene TRBV3-2) and TRBJ2-7; 8 nucleotides agree with TRBD2. J gave up 2 bases and V 4 bases, and 7 bases lay outside the gene matches. Germline CDR1 reads LGHDT; CDR2 reads YNNKEL (reference sequence). This CDR3 spans 15 amino acids. CDR3 region: CASSRSSGSTYEQYF. For the CDR3, the DNA is TGTGCCAGCAGCCGATCTAGCGGGTCCACCTACGAGCAGTACTTC.

The chain uses TRBV7-2 and TRBJ1-1, with 11 bases that match TRBD1. CDR3 length: 15 residues. Germline V gene lookup returns CDR1 SGHTA and CDR2 FQGNSA. V dropped 4 bases and J dropped 4; count of bases not matched to a gene: 5. The CDR3 sequence is CASSSGQGATTEAFF. The DNA of the CDR3 is TGTGCCAGCAGCTCAGGACAGGGGGCGACCACTGAAGCTTTCTTT.

The V gene is TRBV5-1, the J gene TRBJ2-7, with 7 bases lining up with TRBD1. Germline V CDR1 and CDR2: SGHRS, YFSETQ. The CDR3 runs to 16 residues. V dropped 2 bases and J dropped 3; count of bases not matched to a gene: 11. The CDR3 is CASSLTVTGAGYEQYF. CDR3 in DNA: TGCGCCAGCAGCTTAACGGTAACAGGGGCTGGCTACGAGCAGTACTTC.

The CDR3 region has the DNA TGTGCCAGTAGTATGGGGGCAGGGACAGGGCTCAACAATGAGCAGTTCTTC. It specifies CASSMGAGTGLNNEQFF. The chain joins TRBV19 to TRBJ2-1; 9 bases fit TRBD1. After removal of 3 bases from V and 5 bases from J, the junction contained 11 bases not matched to a gene. Germline CDR1 and CDR2: LNHDA and SQIVND (reference sequence). The CDR3 covers 17 residues.

The V and J genes are TRBV2 and TRBJ2-1; a possible D gene is TRBD2 (6 bases). The CDR3 has 15 amino acids. Germline CDR1 and CDR2: SNHLY and FYNNEI. Trimming took off 1 base at V and 5 bases at J, with 12 bases between the two ends. The CDR3 protein is CASSEVYGGDNEQFF. CDR3 nucleotide sequence: TGTGCCAGCAGTGAAGTGTACGGAGGGGACAATGAGCAGTTCTTC. Based on the CDR3 plus reference TRBV2 and TRBJ2-1, the full variable domain is EPEVTQTPSHQVTQMGQEVILRCVPISNHLYFYWYRQILGQKVEFLVSFYNNEISEKSEIFDDQFSVERPDGSNFTLKIRSTKLEDSAMYFCASSEVYGGDNEQFFGPGTRLTVL.

This chain links TRBV6-5 with TRBJ2-1; 8 positions agree with TRBD2. CDR3 length: 14 residues. Unmatched junction bases numbered 12, after V lost 10 bases and J lost 7 bases. Germline V gives CDR1 MNHEY, CDR2 SVGAGI. The CDR3 nucleotides read TGTGCCACCTCGCGGGGGGCTCGGGGGAATGAGCAGTTCTTC. It codes for CATSRGARGNEQFF.

The J gene is TRBJ2-7, the V gene TRBV5-1; TRBD1 matches 9 bases. Trimming at V came to 3 bases and at J to 9 bases, leaving 25 bases not matched to a gene. The CDR3 runs 19 residues. The germline V gene encodes CDR1 SGHRS and CDR2 YFSETQ. The DNA of the CDR3 is TGCGCCAGCAGCTCGACGGGACAGGGACGTCTAGGAGCAGCTTCGGGGCAGTACTTC. Translating gives CASSSTGQGRLGAASGQYF. Looking up the rest from reference TRBV5-1 and TRBJ2-7 gives the full variable domain: KAGVTQTPRYLIKTRGQQVTLSCSPISGHRSVSWYQQTPGQGLQFLFEYFSETQRNKGNFPGRFSGRQFSNSRSEMNVSTLELGDSALYLCASSSTGQGRLGAASGQYFGPGTRLTVT.

The chain is built from TRBV28 and TRBJ2-7, with D maybe TRBD2 (5 bases). The CDR3 extends over 13 amino acids. Per the germline V gene, CDR1 is MDHEN and CDR2 is SYDVKM. The V gene lost 8 bases and the J gene lost 2 bases, with 13 bases spanning the gap. The DNA for the CDR3 is TGTGCCAGCGGGTTTAGCGTAACCTACGAGCAGTACTTC. Translated: CASGFSVTYEQYF.